This T cell receptor (beta chain) is drawn from a study of human T cells and chemical hapten exposure. General study results and limits: Donors' alopecia may make their immune response differ from healthy people's.

The CDR3 consists of 18 residues. The germline V gene has CDR1 MNHEY and CDR2 SVGAGI. J lost 0 bases, V lost 8 bases, and 15 bases had no gene match. This clonotype occurred a few times. Antigen unknown. Unique molecular identifiers were linked by the library to individual cDNA molecules. A single record per CDR3 protein comes from TCRdb applying MiXCR to the RACE reads. Of about 120,000 distinct CDR3 sequences in the sample, around 11% were seen once. Time point given: patch test 3, about 24 weeks after DPC sensitization. Sample treatment: therapeutic diphenylcyclopropenone sensitization with weekly scalp DPC. The drawing of blood occurred before each patch test was applied.

The chain links TRBV6-5 to TRBJ2-3, with 9 bases that match TRBD2. The receptor's source is a woman aged 45 to 65 with alopecia areata. Some clones in this sample may be carry-over from other donors' samples. The source was whole blood, collected in connection with sensitization to the hapten diphenylcyclopropenone (DPC). In DNA form, the CDR3 reads TGTGCCAGCCGGCCCCTAGCGGGGCCGTCTGCTAGCACAGATACGCAGTATTTT. Protein sequence: CASRPLAGPSASTDTQYF.